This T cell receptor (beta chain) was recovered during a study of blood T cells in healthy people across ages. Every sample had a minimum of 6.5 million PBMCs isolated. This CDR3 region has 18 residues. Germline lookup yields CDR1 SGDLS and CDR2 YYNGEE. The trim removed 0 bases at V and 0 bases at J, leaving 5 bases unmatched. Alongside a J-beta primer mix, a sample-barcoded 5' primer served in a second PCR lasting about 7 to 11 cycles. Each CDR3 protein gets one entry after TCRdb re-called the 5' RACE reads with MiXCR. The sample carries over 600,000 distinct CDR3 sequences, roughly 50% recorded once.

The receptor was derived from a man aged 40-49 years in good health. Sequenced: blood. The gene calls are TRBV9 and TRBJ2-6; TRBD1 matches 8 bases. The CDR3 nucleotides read TGTGCCAGCAGCGTAGAAAGGGACAGGAACTCTGGGGCCAACGTCCTGACTTTC. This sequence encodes CASSVERDRNSGANVLTF.